This TCR beta chain was identified in a study of graft-versus-host responses after intestinal transplantation. Study in general: Uniformly, recipients were administered anti-thymocyte globulin induction with subsequent tacrolimus and steroids for around 3 years.

Trimming shortened V by 0 bases and J by 5 bases, and 7 bases separated the two germline ends. Germline values: CDR1 MGHRA, CDR2 YSYEKL. The CDR3 is 13 amino acids. Assay: immunoSEQ multiplex PCR; the TCRdb copy retains only in-frame clones and omits some. The profile shows roughly 85,000 clones, approximately 89% of them singletons. Broader study findings: Detection of GvH clones occurred in recipient marrow, and some had their first appearance in ileum or blood. Allograft clonal ratios (graft-versus-host to host-versus-graft) were high in patients who had graft-donor T cell macrochimerism.

With regard to this clone: Its antigen is not known.

The sample consisted of unstimulated CD8+ T cells sorted from spleen or lymph node cells, taken before transplant. The source is a human donor who was the organ donor for an intestinal transplant. The chain has TRBV4-1 and TRBJ1-2; no clear D. The CDR3 DNA follows: TGCGCCAGCAGCCAAGAAACCGTGTATGGCTACACCTTC. This codes for CASSQETVYGYTF.